This TCR beta chain was documented in a study of T-cell memory formation after mild COVID-19. Broader study findings: CD4/CD8 balance characterized clones contracting day 15 to 85, and CD4+ skew characterized later expanders. Contracting CD8+ clones were enriched in EMRA, CD4+ mainly in CM and EM.

Germline assignment: CDR1 SGHDT and CDR2 YYEEEE. Trimming cost V 5 bases and J 3 bases, with 17 bases left between them. This CDR3 is built from 15 residues. A note on this clonotype: Its specificity is not known.

Constant-segment primers and 5'RACE yielded cDNA libraries for TCR alpha and TCR beta, each carrying sample barcodes and UMIs. TCRdb re-called the 5' RACE reads with MiXCR, one entry per CDR3 protein. The data show 350,000 or so distinct CDR3 sequences, over 10% seen once. The J gene is TRBJ1-2, the V gene TRBV5-6; D uncertain. Sequencing was performed on PBMCs or a T cell subset sorted from them (not recorded which). The sequence derives from a man between 18 and 29 years old who had mild COVID-19 (a few samples of this study predate the infection). Cell type and time point are not known. The CDR3 region is CASRIAVKADYGYTF. The CDR3 nucleotides are TGTGCCAGCAGGATTGCGGTGAAGGCAGACTATGGCTACACCTTC. The full variable domain, rest sourced from reference TRBV5-6 and TRBJ1-2, is DAGVTQSPTHLIKTRGQQVTLRCSPKSGHDTVSWYQQALGQGPQFIFQYYEEEERQRGNFPDRFSGHQFPNYSSELNVNALLLGDSALYLCASRIAVKADYGYTFGSGTRLTVV.